This T cell receptor (beta chain) was retrieved from a study of CD8 T cells in ankylosing spondylitis. Findings and limits, study-wide: Clones tied to disease were said to be significantly enriched in matched ankylosing spondylitis synovial fluid. It appeared that ankylosing spondylitis blood was characterized by a TCR beta motif of several highly homologous variants. The authors found the disease-linked clones to be CD8+ and relatively rare in peripheral blood.

Losses at the gene ends were 0 bases for V and 6 bases for J; bases not matched to a gene: 12. Germline V lookup: CDR1 KGHDR, CDR2 SFDVKD. The CDR3 has 18 amino acids. A remark on this clonotype: Its antigen is undetermined.

Using quantitative 5'-RACE with molecular barcodes, the authors made TCR beta libraries. TCRdb used MiXCR to reprocess the 5' RACE reads, holding one entry per CDR3 protein. Among 200,000 or so distinct CDR3 sequences, about 20% were seen once, and the ten largest hold more than 3.5%. This TCR came from a male donor between 5 and 29 years old with ankylosing spondylitis or in good health (not recorded which). Specimen: blood, either unsorted or a sorted T cell fraction (not recorded which). V and J are TRBV24-1 and TRBJ2-1, with 8 bases matching TRBD2. CDR3 nucleotides: TGTGCCACCAGTGATTTGCAGGGTTCGGGAGGGCCGATCAATGAGCAGTTCTTC. Amino acids: CATSDLQGSGGPINEQFF.